A selection of T cell receptor beta chains follows, all from one sample in a study of blood T cell repertoires in COVID-19. Generated by immunoSEQ multiplex PCR, the TCRdb table keeps only in-frame clones and is missing some. The data contain 75,000 to 90,000 clones, around four fifths of them singletons. Sequencing input: peripheral blood. These receptors came from a man older than 75 with active or convalescent COVID-19. The CDR3 runs from the conserved cysteine through the conserved F or W. D genes are given only for firm matches. A row's size may be missing; if present it is once, few, many or a size class.

d_gene: .
j_gene: TRBJ2-1
len: 18
v_gene: TRBV11-1
abundance: .
CDR3nt: TGTGCCAGCAGCTTAGCGCAGACAGGCCAGAGCTCCTACAATGAGCAGTTCTTC
CDR3aa: CASSLAQTGQSSYNEQFF

d_gene: TRBD2
j_gene: TRBJ2-1
len: 14
v_gene: TRBV6-5
abundance: .
CDR3nt: TGTGCCAGCCTTACTAGCGGATCCTACAATGAGCAGTTCTTC
CDR3aa: CASLTSGSYNEQFF

d_gene: .
j_gene: TRBJ1-6
len: 15
v_gene: TRBV2
abundance: .
CDR3nt: TGTGCCAGCAAGGGGGAGAGCTCCTATAATTCACCCCTCCACTTT
CDR3aa: CASKGESSYNSPLHF

d_gene: TRBD2
j_gene: TRBJ2-3
len: 14
v_gene: TRBV15
abundance: .
CDR3nt: TGTGCCACCAGCAGAGACCGGGGGGCAGATACGCAGTATTTT
CDR3aa: CATSRDRGADTQYF

d_gene: .
j_gene: TRBJ1-5
len: 17
v_gene: TRBV5-6
abundance: few
CDR3nt: TGTGCCAGCAGCTTGAGGCAGGGAGGGGGGAGCAATCAGCCCCAGCATTTT
CDR3aa: CASSLRQGGGSNQPQHF

d_gene: TRBD1
j_gene: TRBJ1-5
len: 13
v_gene: TRBV5-1
abundance: once
CDR3nt: TGCGCCAGCAGCCGACAGGGCGATCAGCCCCAGCATTTT
CDR3aa: CASSRQGDQPQHF

d_gene: TRBD1
j_gene: TRBJ1-1
len: 16
v_gene: TRBV7-9
abundance: .
CDR3nt: TGTGCCAGCAGCCCGACAGGGGGCAGGATGAACACTGAAGCTTTCTTT
CDR3aa: CASSPTGGRMNTEAFF

d_gene: TRBD2
j_gene: TRBJ2-1
len: 17
v_gene: TRBV9
abundance: .
CDR3nt: TGTGCCAGCAGCGTAGCCCCTAGCGGGGCGGTATACAATGAGCAGTTCTTC
CDR3aa: CASSVAPSGAVYNEQFF

d_gene: TRBD1
j_gene: TRBJ2-1
len: 15
v_gene: TRBV6-4
abundance: .
CDR3nt: TGTGCCAGCAGTCCCGGGACAGGGGTTGGTAATGAGCAGTTCTTC
CDR3aa: CASSPGTGVGNEQFF

d_gene: TRBD2
j_gene: TRBJ2-5
len: 16
v_gene: TRBV27
abundance: once
CDR3nt: TGTGCCAGCAGTCTGACTAGCACGATACCACAAGAGACCCAGTACTTC
CDR3aa: CASSLTSTIPQETQYF

d_gene: TRBD1
j_gene: TRBJ1-4
len: 16
v_gene: TRBV6-5
abundance: .
CDR3nt: TGTGCCAGCAGTTACCTTGGGACAGGGGGAGAGGAAAAACTGTTTTTT
CDR3aa: CASSYLGTGGEEKLFF

d_gene: TRBD1
j_gene: TRBJ2-1
len: 15
v_gene: TRBV2
abundance: .
CDR3nt: TGTGCCAGCAGGGCAGACAGGGTCGTTACAAATGAGCAGTTCTTC
CDR3aa: CASRADRVVTNEQFF

d_gene: .
j_gene: TRBJ1-2
len: 10
v_gene: TRBV28
abundance: .
CDR3nt: TGTGCCAGCAGTTCTAATCGCTACACCTTC
CDR3aa: CASSSNRYTF